This record looks at one TCR beta chain sequence and its context. What this receptor recognizes is not known. The record has no base qualities; no much larger clone is one base away. This specimen comes from a study of OX40 agonist ivuxolimab in advanced cancers. A note on the overall study: Ivuxolimab, which targeted the costimulatory receptor OX40 (CD134), was an agonistic, fully human IgG2 monoclonal antibody. Intravenous ivuxolimab was administered to patients every 2 weeks at six dose levels: 0.01, 0.1, 0.3, 1.5, 3 and 10 mg/kg. Among the approximately 50 dose-escalation patients, about 20 had hepatocellular carcinoma, roughly 15 melanoma, 9 renal cell carcinoma and 9 head and neck cancer. A male proportion of around 83% and a mean age of 60 years, ranging from roughly 23 to 85, were recorded for the dose-escalation cohort. Patients were allowed to have had prior anti-PD-1, anti-PD-L1 or anti-CTLA-4 therapy, and about 40% of the dose-escalation patients had been treated with checkpoint inhibitors. Partial responses occurred in three dose-escalation patients: two with cutaneous melanoma and one with hepatocellular carcinoma. Peripheral TCRbeta sequencing aimed to test whether ivuxolimab altered TCR sequence diversity and caused clonal T-cell expansion. The paper describes the monotherapy dose-escalation part (N ≈ 50 patients) of the phase I trial of ivuxolimab. Findings and caveats that apply to the study as a whole: Low levels of normalized T-cell clonal expansion were also seen in some patients who did not respond. After ivuxolimab, more expanded clones were found on average in CD8+ T cells than in CD4+ T cells. At doses of 0.1 to 3.0 mg/kg, clonal expansion of both CD4+ and CD8+ T cells in blood was seen between baseline and week 6. The antigen specificity of the clonally expanded peripheral T cells was not determined. Partial responders in the 0.1-3.0 mg/kg groups had among the lowest normalized peripheral clonal expansion, especially among CD8+ T cells.

Patients with autoimmune disease history or receiving systemic immunosuppression were excluded from the trial. Peripheral blood for TCR sequencing was drawn from every dose cohort at baseline, at cycle 4 day 1 and at cycle 7 day 1. Samples came from an open-label, multicenter, first-in-human phase I dose-escalation trial of ivuxolimab. Adults with locally advanced or metastatic head and neck squamous cell, hepatocellular, melanoma or renal cell carcinoma were enrolled in the trial. Before TCR sequencing, CD4+ and CD8+ T cells were separately sorted from peripheral blood. Sequences SGHTA (CDR1) and FQGTGA (CDR2) are obtained from the germline V gene. Trimming takes 3 bases off V and 6 bases off J; junction bases not matched to a gene: 10. The CDR3 runs 16 amino acids, cysteine and phenylalanine included. Left in the record is the CDR3 DNA by itself, 48 bases read in frame from the first base. Genomic DNA was isolated from the sorted cells so that the TCRbeta CDR3 region could be sequenced. The immunoSEQ Assay was used for sequencing of TCRbeta CDR3 regions. Held by TCRdb, this immuneACCESS table contains in-frame sequences only and omits some clones. Under half of the omission traces to an unresolved V gene where checked; the cause of the rest is unknown. The sample contains around 77,000 clones, roughly nine tenths of them found a single time. The top ten constitute 0.85% to 1% of the sample.

The sample consisted of CD4+ or CD8+ T cells sorted from blood, taken in a trial of the OX40 agonist ivuxolimab. This TCR came from an adult with an advanced solid tumor such as melanoma, head and neck, liver or kidney cancer. Recombination connected TRBV7-3 to TRBJ2-3, with 9 bases aligning to TRBD2. The nucleotides read TGTGCCAGCAGCTTCCAACTAGCGGGCCTTGGGGATACGCAGTATTTT. Its amino acids are CASSFQLAGLGDTQYF.